This T cell receptor (beta chain) is drawn from a study of blood T cell repertoires in COVID-19. The wider study: Researchers got acute and convalescent COVID-19 samples from the United States, Italy and Spain. PBMCs, B-cell-depleted T cells, or T cells were the source of the cDNA or gDNA that made up the material.

Germline-derived CDR1 and CDR2 are LGHDT and YNNKEL (reference sequence). J gave up 2 bases and V 5 bases, and 2 bases lay outside the gene matches. This CDR3 has 13 amino acids. Clones were read by immunoSEQ multiplex PCR, and TCRdb kept only the in-frame ones, dropping some. In the table there are 140,000 or so clones, over 75% of which are singletons. This chain connects TRBV3-1 (or the pseudogene TRBV3-2) to TRBJ1-2, with 7 bases matching TRBD1. The receptor comes from a woman between 45 and 60 years old with acute or convalescent COVID-19. The source material was peripheral blood. The DNA of the CDR3 is TGTGCCAGCAGCAGGGACAGAAACTATGGCTACACCTTC. This gives the protein CASSRDRNYGYTF.